The T cell receptor beta chain under discussion was sequenced for a study of control samples from healthy donors and cancer patients. Trimming cost V 3 bases and J 0 bases; bases outside gene matches: 5. The CDR3 has 15 residues. Per germline, CDR1 SEHNR and CDR2 FQNEAQ (reference sequence). The protocol was immunoSEQ multiplex PCR, while the TCRdb copy is restricted to in-frame clones and leaves out a portion. The sample shows tens of thousands of clones, more than 70% of them seen only once. The chain combines TRBV7-9 with TRBJ2-7, with 7 bases identical to TRBD2. Sequenced input: PBMCs. This clonotype originated in a man between 60 and 75 years old with colorectal cancer. The CDR3 DNA is TGTGCCAGCAGCTTTTCGGCGGGGGACTCCTACGAGCAGTACTTC. Protein product: CASSFSAGDSYEQYF.